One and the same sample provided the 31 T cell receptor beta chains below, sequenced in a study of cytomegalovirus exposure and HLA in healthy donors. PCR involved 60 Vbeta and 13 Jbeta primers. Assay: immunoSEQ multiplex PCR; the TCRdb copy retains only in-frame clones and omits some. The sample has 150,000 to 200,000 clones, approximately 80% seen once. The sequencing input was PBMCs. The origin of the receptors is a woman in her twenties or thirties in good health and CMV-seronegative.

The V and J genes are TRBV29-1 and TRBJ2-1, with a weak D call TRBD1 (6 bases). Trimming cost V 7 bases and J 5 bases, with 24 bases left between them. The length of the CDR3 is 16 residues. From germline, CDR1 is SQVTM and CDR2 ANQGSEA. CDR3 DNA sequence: TGCAGCGGTAGAATTCCAGGGGTTGTTTGGAACAATGAGCAGTTCTTC. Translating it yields CSGRIPGVVWNNEQFF.

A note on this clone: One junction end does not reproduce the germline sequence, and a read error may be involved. The CDR3 region has the DNA TGTGCCAGTCTGGCCAGTTCTAACTATGGCTACCCCTTC. This translates into CASLASSNYGYPF. The chain is built from TRBV28 and TRBJ1-2; D not resolved. The CDR3 has 13 residues. Germline CDR1 reads MDHEN; CDR2 reads SYDVKM.

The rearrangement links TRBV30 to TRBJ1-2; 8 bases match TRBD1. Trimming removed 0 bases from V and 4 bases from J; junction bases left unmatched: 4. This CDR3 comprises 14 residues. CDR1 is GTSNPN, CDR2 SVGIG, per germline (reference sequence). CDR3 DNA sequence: TGTGCCTGGAGTGTAACAGGGGGAATCTATGGCTACACCTTC. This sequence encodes CAWSVTGGIYGYTF.

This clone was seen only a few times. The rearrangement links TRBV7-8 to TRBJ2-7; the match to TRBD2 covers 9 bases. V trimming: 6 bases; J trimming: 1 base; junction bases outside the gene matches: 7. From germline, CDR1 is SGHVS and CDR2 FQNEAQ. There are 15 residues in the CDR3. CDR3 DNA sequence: TGTGCCAGCAGACACCTAGCGGGAACGTCCTACGAGCAGTACTTC. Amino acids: CASRHLAGTSYEQYF.

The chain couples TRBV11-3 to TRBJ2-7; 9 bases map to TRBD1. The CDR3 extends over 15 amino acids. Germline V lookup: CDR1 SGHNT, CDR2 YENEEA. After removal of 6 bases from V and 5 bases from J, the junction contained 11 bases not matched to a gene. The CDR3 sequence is CASRHRGPEPDEQYF. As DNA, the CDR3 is TGTGCCAGCAGACACAGGGGGCCCGAGCCGGACGAGCAGTACTTC.

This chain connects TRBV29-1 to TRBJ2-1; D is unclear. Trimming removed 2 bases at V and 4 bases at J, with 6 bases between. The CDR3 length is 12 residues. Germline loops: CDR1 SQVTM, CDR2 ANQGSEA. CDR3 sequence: CSVEPGYNEQFF. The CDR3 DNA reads TGCAGCGTTGAACCCGGGTACAATGAGCAGTTCTTC.

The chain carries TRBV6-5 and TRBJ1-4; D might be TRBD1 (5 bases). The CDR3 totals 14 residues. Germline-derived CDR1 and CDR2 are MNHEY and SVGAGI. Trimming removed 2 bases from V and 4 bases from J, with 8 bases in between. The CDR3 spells CASSYRDSNEKLFF. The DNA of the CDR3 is TGTGCCAGCAGTTACCGCGACAGTAATGAAAAACTGTTTTTT.

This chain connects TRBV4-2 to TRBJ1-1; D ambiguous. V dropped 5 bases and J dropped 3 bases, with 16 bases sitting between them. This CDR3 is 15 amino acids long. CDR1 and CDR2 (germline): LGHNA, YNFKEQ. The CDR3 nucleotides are TGTGCCAGCAGCTCAAGAAAAACCCGGGACACTGAAGCTTTCTTT. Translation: CASSSRKTRDTEAFF.

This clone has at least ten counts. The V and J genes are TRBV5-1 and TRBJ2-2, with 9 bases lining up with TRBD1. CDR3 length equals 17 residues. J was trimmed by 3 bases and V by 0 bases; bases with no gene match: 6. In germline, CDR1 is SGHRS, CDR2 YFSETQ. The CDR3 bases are TGCGCCAGCAGCTTGGCCAAGACAGGGGGATACACCGGGGAGCTGTTTTTT. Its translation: CASSLAKTGGYTGELFF.

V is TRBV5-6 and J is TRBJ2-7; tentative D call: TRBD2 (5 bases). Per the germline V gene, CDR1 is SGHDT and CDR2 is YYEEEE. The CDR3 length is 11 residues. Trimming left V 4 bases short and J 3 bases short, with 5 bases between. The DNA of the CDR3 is TGTGCCAGCAGCGGGAGCTACGAGCAGTACTTC. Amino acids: CASSGSYEQYF.

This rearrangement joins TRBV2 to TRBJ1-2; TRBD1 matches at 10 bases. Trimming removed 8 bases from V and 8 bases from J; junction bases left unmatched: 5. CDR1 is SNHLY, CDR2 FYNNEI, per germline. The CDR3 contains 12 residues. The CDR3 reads CASVGQGGGYTF. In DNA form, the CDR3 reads TGTGCCAGCGTAGGACAGGGGGGAGGCTACACCTTC.

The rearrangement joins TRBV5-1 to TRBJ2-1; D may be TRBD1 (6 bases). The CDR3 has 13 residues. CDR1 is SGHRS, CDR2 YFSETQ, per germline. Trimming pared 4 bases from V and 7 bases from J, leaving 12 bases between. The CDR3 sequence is CASSQGTRNEQFF. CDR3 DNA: TGCGCCAGCAGCCAGGGGACCCGGAATGAGCAGTTCTTC.

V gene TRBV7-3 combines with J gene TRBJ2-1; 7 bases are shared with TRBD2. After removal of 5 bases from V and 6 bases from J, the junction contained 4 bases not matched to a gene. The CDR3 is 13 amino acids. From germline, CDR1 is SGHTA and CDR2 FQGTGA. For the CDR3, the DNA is TGTGCCAGCAGCCCGGCGGGAGTCAATGAGCAGTTCTTC. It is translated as CASSPAGVNEQFF.

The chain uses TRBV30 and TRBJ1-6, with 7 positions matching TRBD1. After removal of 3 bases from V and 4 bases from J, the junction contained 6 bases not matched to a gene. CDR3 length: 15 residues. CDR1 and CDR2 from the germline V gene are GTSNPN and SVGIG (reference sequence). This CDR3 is CAWRVGTDYNSPLHF. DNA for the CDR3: TGTGCCTGGAGGGTAGGGACAGATTATAATTCACCCCTCCACTTT. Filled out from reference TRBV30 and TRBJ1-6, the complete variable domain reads SQTIHQWPATLVQPVGSPLSLECTVEGTSNPNLYWYRQAAGRGLQLLFYSVGIGQISSEVPQNLSASRPQDRQFILSSKKLLLSDSGFYLCAWRVGTDYNSPLHFGNGTRLTVT.

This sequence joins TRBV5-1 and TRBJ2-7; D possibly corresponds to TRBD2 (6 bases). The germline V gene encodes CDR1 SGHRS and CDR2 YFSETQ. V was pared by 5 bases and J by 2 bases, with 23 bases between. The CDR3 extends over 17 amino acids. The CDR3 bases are TGCGCCAGCAGTTGGAGTGGGGGAGGAACCCTTACCTACGAGCAGTACTTC. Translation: CASSWSGGGTLTYEQYF. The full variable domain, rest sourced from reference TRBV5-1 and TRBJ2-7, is KAGVTQTPRYLIKTRGQQVTLSCSPISGHRSVSWYQQTPGQGLQFLFEYFSETQRNKGNFPGRFSGRQFSNSRSEMNVSTLELGDSALYLCASSWSGGGTLTYEQYFGPGTRLTVT.

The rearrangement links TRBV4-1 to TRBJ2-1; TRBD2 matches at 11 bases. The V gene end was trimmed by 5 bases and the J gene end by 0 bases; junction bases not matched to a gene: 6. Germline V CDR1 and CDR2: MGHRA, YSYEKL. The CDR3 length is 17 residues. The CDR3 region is CASSTRLAGPSYNEQFF. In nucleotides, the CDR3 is TGCGCCAGCAGCACCAGACTAGCGGGGCCCTCCTACAATGAGCAGTTCTTC.

DNA for the CDR3: TGCGCCAGCAGCCAAGGGCACGGGTGGACTGGGGCCAACGTCCTGACTTTC. The encoded protein is CASSQGHGWTGANVLTF. The chain links TRBV4-3 to TRBJ2-6; D is unclear. The CDR3 loop spans 17 amino acids. Germline assignment: CDR1 LGHNA and CDR2 YSLEER. The V end lost 1 base, the J end lost 2 bases, and 12 bases lay between the germline ends.

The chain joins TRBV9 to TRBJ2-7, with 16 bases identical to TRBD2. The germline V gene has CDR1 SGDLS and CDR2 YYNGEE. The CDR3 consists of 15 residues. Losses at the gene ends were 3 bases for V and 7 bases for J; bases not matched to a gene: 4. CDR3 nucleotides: TGTGCCAGCAGCGGGGGACTAGCGGGGGGGCGGGAGCAGTACTTC. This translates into CASSGGLAGGREQYF.

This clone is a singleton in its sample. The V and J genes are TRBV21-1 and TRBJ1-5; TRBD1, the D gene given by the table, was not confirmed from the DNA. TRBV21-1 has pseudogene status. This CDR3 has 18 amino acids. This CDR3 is CASSKVRAFLRGNQPQHF. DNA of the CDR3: TGTGCCAGCAGCAAAGTTAGGGCATTCTTAAGGGGGAATCAGCCCCAGCATTTT.

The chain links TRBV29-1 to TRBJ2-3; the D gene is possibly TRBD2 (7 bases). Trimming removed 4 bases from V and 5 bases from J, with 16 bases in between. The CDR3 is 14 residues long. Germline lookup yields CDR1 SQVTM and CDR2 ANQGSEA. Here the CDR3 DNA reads TGCAGCGTTGTGTGGCGGGGGCGGCAAGATACGCAGTATTTT. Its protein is CSVVWRGRQDTQYF.

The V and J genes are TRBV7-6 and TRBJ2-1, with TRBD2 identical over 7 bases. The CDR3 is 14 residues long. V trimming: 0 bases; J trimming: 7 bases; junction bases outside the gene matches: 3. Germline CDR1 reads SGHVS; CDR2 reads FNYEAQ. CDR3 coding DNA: TGTGCCAGCAGCTTAGCGGGAGGGCCTAATGAGCAGTTCTTC. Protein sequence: CASSLAGGPNEQFF. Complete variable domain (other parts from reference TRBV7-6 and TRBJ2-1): GAGVSQSPRYKVTKRGQDVALRCDPISGHVSLYWYRQALGQGPEFLTYFNYEAQQDKSGLPNDRFSAERPEGSISTLTIQRTEQRDSAMYRCASSLAGGPNEQFFGPGTRLTVL.

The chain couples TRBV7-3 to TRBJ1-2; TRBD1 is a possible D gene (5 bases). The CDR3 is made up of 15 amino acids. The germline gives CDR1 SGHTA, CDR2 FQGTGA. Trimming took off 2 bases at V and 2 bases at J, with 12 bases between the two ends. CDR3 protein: CASSLGQGPNYGYTF. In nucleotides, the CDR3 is TGTGCCAGCAGCTTAGGGCAGGGCCCAAACTATGGCTACACCTTC. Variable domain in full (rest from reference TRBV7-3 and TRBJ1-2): GAGVSQTPSNKVTEKGKYVELRCDPISGHTALYWYRQSLGQGPEFLIYFQGTGAADDSGLPNDRFFAVRPEGSVSTLKIQRTERGDSAVYLCASSLGQGPNYGYTFGSGTRLTVV.

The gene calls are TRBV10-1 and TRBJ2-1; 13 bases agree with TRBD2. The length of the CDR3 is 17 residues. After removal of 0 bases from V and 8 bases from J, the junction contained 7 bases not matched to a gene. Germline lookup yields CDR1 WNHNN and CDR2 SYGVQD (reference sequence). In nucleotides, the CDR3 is TGCGCCAGCAGTGAGTCGACTAGCGGGGGGCCCGGTGATGAGCAGTTCTTC. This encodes CASSESTSGGPGDEQFF.

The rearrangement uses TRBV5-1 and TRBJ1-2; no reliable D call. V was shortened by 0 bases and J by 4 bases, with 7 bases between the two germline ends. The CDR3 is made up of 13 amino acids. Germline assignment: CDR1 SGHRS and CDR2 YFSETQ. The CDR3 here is CASSLGEAYGYTF. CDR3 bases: TGCGCCAGCAGCTTGGGGGAGGCCTATGGCTACACCTTC. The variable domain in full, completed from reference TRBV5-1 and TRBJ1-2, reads KAGVTQTPRYLIKTRGQQVTLSCSPISGHRSVSWYQQTPGQGLQFLFEYFSETQRNKGNFPGRFSGRQFSNSRSEMNVSTLELGDSALYLCASSLGEAYGYTFGSGTRLTVV.

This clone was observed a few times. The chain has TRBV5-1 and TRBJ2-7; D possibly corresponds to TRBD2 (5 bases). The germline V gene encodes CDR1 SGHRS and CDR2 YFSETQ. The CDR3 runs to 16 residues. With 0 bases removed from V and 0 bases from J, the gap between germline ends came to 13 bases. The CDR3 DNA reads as TGCGCCAGCAGCTTGGCCGGGGTACGCAACTCCTACGAGCAGTACTTC. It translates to CASSLAGVRNSYEQYF.

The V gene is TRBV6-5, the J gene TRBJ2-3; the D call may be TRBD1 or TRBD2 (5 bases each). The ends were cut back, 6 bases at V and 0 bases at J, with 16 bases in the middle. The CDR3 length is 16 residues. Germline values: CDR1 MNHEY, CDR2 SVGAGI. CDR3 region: CASSYRRSGSTDTQYF. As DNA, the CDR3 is TGTGCCAGCAGCTACAGGCGGAGCGGCAGCACAGATACGCAGTATTTT.

CDR3 DNA: TGTGCCAGCAGCTTAGGGGGACGCGGGACCGATTACGAGCAGTACTTC. As protein: CASSLGGRGTDYEQYF. The chain is built from TRBV7-8 and TRBJ2-7; possibly TRBD2 for D (6 bases). Trimming stripped 1 base from V and 4 bases from J, with 17 bases between. CDR1 is SGHVS and CDR2 is FQNEAQ in the germline V gene. CDR3 length equals 16 residues.

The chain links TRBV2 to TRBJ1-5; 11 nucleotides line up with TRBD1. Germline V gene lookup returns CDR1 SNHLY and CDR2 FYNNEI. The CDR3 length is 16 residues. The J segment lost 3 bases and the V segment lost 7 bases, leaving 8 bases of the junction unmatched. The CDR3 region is CASTVGQGGFNQPQHF. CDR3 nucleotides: TGTGCCAGCACCGTGGGACAGGGGGGTTTCAATCAGCCCCAGCATTTT.

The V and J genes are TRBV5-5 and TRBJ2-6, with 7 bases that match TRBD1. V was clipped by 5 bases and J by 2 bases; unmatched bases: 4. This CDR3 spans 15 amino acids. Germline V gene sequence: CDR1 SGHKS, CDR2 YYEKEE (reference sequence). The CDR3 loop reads CASRKTGAGANVLTF. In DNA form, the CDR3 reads TGTGCCAGCAGGAAAACAGGGGCTGGGGCCAACGTCCTGACTTTC.

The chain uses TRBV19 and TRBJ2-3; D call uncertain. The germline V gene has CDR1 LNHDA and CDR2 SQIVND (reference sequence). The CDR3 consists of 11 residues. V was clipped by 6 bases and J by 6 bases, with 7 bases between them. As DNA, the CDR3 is TGTGCCAGTAGCCCCGGGGATACGCAGTATTTT. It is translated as CASSPGDTQYF.

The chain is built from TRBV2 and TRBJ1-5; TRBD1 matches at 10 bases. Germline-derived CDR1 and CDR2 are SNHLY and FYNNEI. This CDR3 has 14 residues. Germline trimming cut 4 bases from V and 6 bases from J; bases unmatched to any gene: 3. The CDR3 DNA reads TGTGCCAGCAGTGGACAGGGGGCCTCTCAGCCCCAGCATTTT. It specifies CASSGQGASQPQHF.